The rows below give T cell receptor beta chains drawn from one sample of a study of cytomegalovirus exposure and HLA in healthy donors. Some clones are missing from TCRdb's copy, which holds only in-frame ones; the method was immunoSEQ multiplex PCR. The data show over 100,000 clones, less than 95% seen once. Source material: PBMCs. These receptors were taken from a woman aged 18-29 years in good health and CMV-seronegative. The CDR3 runs from the conserved cysteine through the conserved F or W. Fields, in order: CDR3 protein, CDR3 DNA, J gene, D gene, V gene, clone size. D genes are given only for firm matches. Clone size is not always given. Where it is, it says once, few, many or a class for expanded clones.

CSVGPGTGADTEAFF | TGCAGCGTAGGACCAGGGACAGGGGCCGACACTGAAGCTTTCTTT | TRBJ1-1 | TRBD1 | TRBV29-1 | -
CASSESTGRQETQYF | TGTGCCAGCAGTGAATCTACGGGTAGACAAGAGACCCAGTACTTC | TRBJ2-5 | - | TRBV2 | few
CASSPRQGNGNTIYF | TGCGCCAGCAGCCCCCGACAGGGGAATGGAAACACCATATATTTT | TRBJ1-3 | TRBD1 | TRBV4-1 | -
CASNPSLGLAGAGETQYF | TGCGCCAGCAACCCGTCGCTTGGTCTAGCGGGAGCAGGGGAGACCCAGTACTTC | TRBJ2-5 | TRBD2 | TRBV5-1 | -
CAWRGSGGGPNQETQYF | TGTGCCTGGAGGGGTAGCGGGGGTGGCCCTAACCAAGAGACCCAGTACTTC | TRBJ2-5 | TRBD2 | TRBV30 | -
CASSLSPGHLNYGYTF | TGTGCCAGCAGCCTCTCCCCGGGACACTTAAACTATGGCTACACCTTC | TRBJ1-2 | - | TRBV7-9 | -
CASTAAPWGLETQYF | TGTGCCAGCACCGCGGCCCCTTGGGGGCTTGAGACCCAGTACTTC | TRBJ2-5 | - | TRBV2 | -
CASSPQEGDQPQHF | TGTGCCAGCTCACCCCAGGAAGGGGATCAGCCCCAGCATTTT | TRBJ1-5 | - | TRBV18 | -
CASSLAGGDNQPQHF | TGTGCCAGCAGCTTAGCGGGGGGGGACAATCAGCCCCAGCATTTT | TRBJ1-5 | - | TRBV7-2 | -
CASSRDSDSGNTIYF | TGCGCCAGCAGCCGGGACAGCGACTCTGGAAACACCATATATTTT | TRBJ1-3 | TRBD1 | TRBV5-1 | -
CASSQGGAGADEQYF | TGCGCCAGCAGCCAAGGAGGAGCGGGAGCTGACGAGCAGTACTTC | TRBJ2-7 | TRBD2 | TRBV4-1 | -
CASSPLSPENTGELFF | TGTGCCAGCTCACCCCTCTCCCCAGAGAACACCGGGGAGCTGTTTTTT | TRBJ2-2 | - | TRBV18 | -
CASSQFKIRDREVSYGYTF | TGTGCCAGCAGCCAATTCAAAATCCGGGACAGGGAAGTTAGCTATGGCTACACCTTC | TRBJ1-2 | TRBD1 | TRBV13 | few
CASQRTNTGELFF | TGTGCCAGCCAGCGGACGAACACCGGGGAGCTGTTTTTT | TRBJ2-2 | - | TRBV28 | -
CASSPQPTTRTSGDF | TGCGCCAGCAGTCCCCAGCCGACCACTCGGACCTCGGGGGACTTC | TRBJ2-7 | - | TRBV5-1 | -
CASSSGQEYGYTF | TGCGCCAGCAGTTCGGGACAGGAGTATGGCTACACCTTC | TRBJ1-2 | TRBD1 | TRBV5-1 | -
CASSARAGDVPETQYF | TGTGCCAGCAGTGCCCGAGCGGGGGACGTACCAGAGACCCAGTACTTC | TRBJ2-5 | TRBD2 | TRBV6-4 | -
CASSIPQVRGNTEAFF | TGTGCCAGTAGTATCCCCCAAGTCAGAGGCAATACTGAAGCTTTCTTT | TRBJ1-1 | - | TRBV19 | -
CASSPTSGGTPNEQFF | TGCGCCAGCAGCCCAACTAGCGGGGGGACCCCCAATGAGCAGTTCTTC | TRBJ2-1 | TRBD2 | TRBV4-3 | -
CASRAPDRPSEQYF | TGTGCCAGCAGGGCCCCGGACAGGCCTTCCGAGCAGTACTTC | TRBJ2-7 | TRBD1 | TRBV28 | -
CASSLGGGTFPHNEQFF | TGTGCCAGCAGCTTGGGGGGGGGCACCTTCCCCCACAATGAGCAGTTCTTC | TRBJ2-1 | - | TRBV7-9 | -
CASSQDHSPSYNSPLHF | TGCGCCAGCAGCCAAGATCACAGTCCCTCCTATAATTCACCCCTCCACTTT | TRBJ1-6 | - | TRBV4-1 | -
CASGARGSFTEAFF | TGTGCCAGCGGCGCCAGGGGATCTTTCACTGAAGCTTTCTTT | TRBJ1-1 | - | TRBV6-1 | -
CASSLSRGFGNTIYF | TGTGCCAGCAGCTTATCAAGGGGCTTTGGAAACACCATATATTTT | TRBJ1-3 | - | TRBV7-6 | -
CASSSRQGLNTEAFF | TGTGCCAGCAGCTCCCGACAGGGGTTGAACACTGAAGCTTTCTTT | TRBJ1-1 | TRBD1 | TRBV11-1 | -
CASSFEVAGKQPQHF | TGTGCCAGCAGCTTTGAGGTGGCAGGGAAACAGCCCCAGCATTTT | TRBJ1-5 | - | TRBV7-8 | once
CASSLVRGKSTEAFF | TGTGCCAGCAGTTTAGTCAGGGGTAAGAGCACTGAAGCTTTCTTT | TRBJ1-1 | - | TRBV27 | -
CASSPRQASVAFF | TGTGCCAGCAGTCCCCGTCAAGCGTCGGTGGCTTTCTTT | TRBJ1-1 | - | TRBV27 | -
CASSLYTAYNEQFF | TGCGCCAGCAGCTTGTATACAGCCTACAATGAGCAGTTCTTC | TRBJ2-1 | - | TRBV5-1 | -
CASSLSSVSYNEQFF | TGTGCCAGCAGCTTGTCTAGCGTCTCCTACAATGAGCAGTTCTTC | TRBJ2-1 | - | TRBV5-4 | -
CASRQGPNYGYTF | TGTGCCAGCAGACAGGGCCCTAACTATGGCTACACCTTC | TRBJ1-2 | - | TRBV6-1 | -
CASSEAGGTGELFF | TGTGCCAGCAGTGAGGCAGGGGGGACCGGGGAGCTGTTTTTT | TRBJ2-2 | - | TRBV25-1 | -
CASRNLAGGPLHEQFF | TGTGCCAGTAGGAACCTAGCGGGAGGGCCCCTACATGAGCAGTTCTTC | TRBJ2-1 | TRBD2 | TRBV19 | -
CASSSITGRGTEAFF | TGTGCCAGCAGCTCAATTACAGGGAGGGGCACTGAAGCTTTCTTT | TRBJ1-1 | - | TRBV5-5 | -
CASSWGTGFDGELFF | TGTGCCAGCAGTTGGGGGACAGGGTTTGACGGGGAGCTGTTTTTT | TRBJ2-2 | TRBD1 | TRBV25-1 | few
CASSPRNGRGYTF | TGTGCCAGCAGTCCCCGTAATGGTCGGGGCTACACCTTC | TRBJ1-2 | - | TRBV6-5 | -
CASSDSLINQVNYGYTF | TGTGCCAGCAGTGACTCGCTAATTAATCAGGTGAACTATGGCTACACCTTC | TRBJ1-2 | - | TRBV6-4 | -
CSVAVNQETQYF | TGCAGCGTTGCAGTGAACCAAGAGACCCAGTACTTC | TRBJ2-5 | - | TRBV29-1 | -
CAWDKGLAQTYNEQFF | TGTGCCTGGGATAAAGGACTAGCCCAGACCTACAATGAGCAGTTCTTC | TRBJ2-1 | TRBD2 | TRBV30 | -
CASSSGRGSTDTQYF | TGTGCCAGCAGTTCAGGGCGGGGAAGCACAGATACGCAGTATTTT | TRBJ2-3 | - | TRBV27 | -
CASSDSTGGSPLHF | TGTGCCAGCAGTGACTCGACAGGGGGTTCACCCCTCCACTTT | TRBJ1-6 | TRBD1 | TRBV6-4 | -
CASGLDHRLAGGIRSYNEQFF | TGTGCTAGTGGTTTGGACCACCGATTAGCGGGGGGTATAAGGTCCTACAATGAGCAGTTCTTC | TRBJ2-1 | TRBD2 | TRBV12-5 | -
CASSDYAGSTDTQYF | TGTGCCAGCAGTGACTATGCGGGGAGCACAGATACGCAGTATTTT | TRBJ2-3 | - | TRBV2 | -
CAWWTSGRDEQFF | TGTGCCTGGTGGACTAGCGGGAGAGATGAGCAGTTCTTC | TRBJ2-1 | TRBD2 | TRBV30 | -
CAWSRRSYNSPLHF | TGTGCCTGGAGTAGGAGGTCCTATAATTCACCCCTCCACTTT | TRBJ1-6 | - | TRBV30 | -
CASGSSYNSPLHF | TGTGCCAGCGGGAGCTCCTATAATTCACCCCTCCACTTT | TRBJ1-6 | - | TRBV6-1 | -
CASSQGLHSYNEQFF | TGTGCCAGCAGCCAAGGGCTGCATTCCTACAATGAGCAGTTCTTC | TRBJ2-1 | - | TRBV14 | -
CAWSVNEQYF | TGTGCCTGGAGTGTTAACGAGCAGTACTTC | TRBJ2-7 | - | TRBV30 | -
CASRPGTVSGYTF | TGTGCCAGCAGGCCCGGGACAGTCAGTGGCTACACCTTC | TRBJ1-2 | TRBD1 | TRBV27 | -
CASSPDRGTGELFF | TGTGCCAGTAGCCCGGACAGGGGGACCGGGGAGCTGTTTTTT | TRBJ2-2 | TRBD1 | TRBV19 | -
CASSVNIRGGREETQYF | TGTGCCAGCAGCGTCAACATTCGGGGGGGCCGGGAAGAGACCCAGTACTTC | TRBJ2-5 | TRBD2 | TRBV9 | -
CASSLAKSNTEAFF | TGCGCCAGCAGCCTGGCCAAATCGAACACTGAAGCTTTCTTT | TRBJ1-1 | - | TRBV4-1 | -
CASSPDRGSETQYF | TGTGCCAGCAGCCCAGACAGGGGGTCGGAGACCCAGTACTTC | TRBJ2-5 | TRBD1 | TRBV7-2 | -